The T cell receptor (beta chain) described here comes from a study of control samples from healthy donors and cancer patients. The CDR3 is 14 amino acids. Per the germline V gene, CDR1 is MRHNA and CDR2 is SNTAGT. The V and J ends lost 9 bases and 5 bases respectively, with 19 bases between them. Here immunoSEQ multiplex PCR was the method, and the copy in TCRdb shows in-frame clones only, minus some. This table holds roughly 180,000 clones, 75% to 95% found once. The clonotype originates from a woman between 35 and 50 years old in good health. The sequenced material came from blood. The chain has TRBV6-4 and TRBJ2-5; D perhaps matches TRBD1 (5 bases). CDR3 residues: CASTRQGIQETQYF. The CDR3 DNA follows: TGTGCCAGTACACGTCAGGGTATCCAGGAGACCCAGTACTTC.